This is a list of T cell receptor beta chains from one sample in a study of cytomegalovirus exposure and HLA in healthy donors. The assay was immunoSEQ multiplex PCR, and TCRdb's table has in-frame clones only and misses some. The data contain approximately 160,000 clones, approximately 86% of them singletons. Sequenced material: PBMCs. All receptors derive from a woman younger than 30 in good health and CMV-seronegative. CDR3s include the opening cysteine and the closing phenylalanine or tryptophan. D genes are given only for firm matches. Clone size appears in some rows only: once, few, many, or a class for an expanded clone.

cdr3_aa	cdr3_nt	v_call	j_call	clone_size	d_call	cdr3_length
CAWSVSGGQGDTQYF	TGTGCCTGGAGTGTAAGCGGGGGGCAGGGAGATACGCAGTATTTT	TRBV30	TRBJ2-3	-	TRBD2	15
CASSQDPRMNTGELFF	TGTGCCAGCAGCCAAGATCCGCGGATGAACACCGGGGAGCTGTTTTTT	TRBV4-2	TRBJ2-2	-	-	16
CASSMTGYYEQYF	TGTGCCAGCAGTATGACAGGTTACTACGAGCAGTACTTC	TRBV27	TRBJ2-7	-	-	13
CAWRFIWGYTEAFF	TGTGCCTGGAGATTTATATGGGGCTACACTGAAGCCTTCTTT	TRBV30	TRBJ1-1	-	-	14
CASSLRAGGRLGEQYF	TGTGCCAGCAGCCTCAGGGCGGGGGGCCGCCTCGGCGAGCAGTACTTC	TRBV4-2	TRBJ2-7	-	TRBD2	16
CASSPDGGQDTQYF	TGCGCCAGCAGCCCGGACGGGGGGCAAGATACGCAGTATTTT	TRBV5-1	TRBJ2-3	-	-	14
CASSYGTAQGYTF	TGTGCCAGCAGTTACGGAACAGCTCAAGGCTACACCTTC	TRBV6-5	TRBJ1-2	few	-	13
CASSLNSNYGYTF	TGTGCCAGCAGCTTAAACAGCAACTATGGCTACACCTTC	TRBV7-9	TRBJ1-2	-	-	13
CASSPNTYEQYF	TGCGCCAGCAGCCCGAACACCTACGAGCAGTACTTC	TRBV5-1	TRBJ2-7	-	-	12
CASRGPGQGSREKLFF	TGTGCCAGTAGGGGTCCGGGACAGGGGTCTCGGGAAAAACTGTTTTTT	TRBV19	TRBJ1-4	-	TRBD1	16
CASAGGSRSGNTIYF	TGTGCCAGCGCGGGGGGTTCTAGGTCTGGAAACACCATATATTTT	TRBV2	TRBJ1-3	few	-	15
CASSLWPANYGYTF	TGCGCCAGCAGCTTGTGGCCAGCTAACTATGGCTACACCTTC	TRBV5-1	TRBJ1-2	-	-	14
CASSSGSHTGELFF	TGTGCCAGCAGCTCAGGATCCCACACCGGGGAGCTGTTTTTT	TRBV7-2	TRBJ2-2	-	-	14
CASSVEGFSAEAFF	TGTGCCAGCAGCGTAGAGGGGTTCAGCGCTGAAGCTTTCTTT	TRBV9	TRBJ1-1	-	-	14
CASSQEAGVGEKLFF	TGCGCCAGCAGCCAAGAAGCCGGGGTGGGAGAAAAACTGTTTTTT	TRBV4-1	TRBJ1-4	-	-	15
CASSVTDRGYEQYF	TGTGCCAGCAGTGTCACGGACAGAGGCTACGAGCAGTACTTC	TRBV6-1	TRBJ2-7	-	-	14
CASGLVLAGGNEQFF	TGTGCTAGTGGTTTGGTCCTAGCGGGGGGAAATGAGCAGTTCTTC	TRBV12-5	TRBJ2-1	-	TRBD2	15
CASSQLVNTEAFF	TGTGCCAGCAGCCAATTAGTGAACACTGAAGCTTTCTTT	TRBV14	TRBJ1-1	few	-	13
CASSPGLAGAGETQYF	TGTGCCAGCAGCCCGGGACTAGCGGGGGCGGGGGAGACCCAGTACTTC	TRBV2	TRBJ2-5	-	TRBD2	16
CASSFPTTTGTERNNEQFF	TGCGCCAGCAGTTTCCCGACAACAACCGGGACAGAGCGCAACAATGAGCAGTTCTTC	TRBV10-2	TRBJ2-1	-	TRBD1	19
CASSQEGQGAFF	TGCGCCAGCAGCCAAGAGGGGCAGGGGGCTTTCTTT	TRBV4-3	TRBJ1-1	-	-	12
CASSSSRGEQFF	TGTGCCAGCAGCTCGTCTAGAGGAGAGCAGTTCTTC	TRBV7-2	TRBJ2-1	-	-	12
CASSLVARGSANVLTF	TGTGCCAGCAGCTTAGTGGCTAGGGGTTCGGCCAACGTCCTGACTTTC	TRBV7-9	TRBJ2-6	-	-	16
CASSPDSSNYGYTF	TGTGCCAGCTCACCGGACAGCTCTAACTATGGCTACACCTTC	TRBV18	TRBJ1-2	-	-	14
CASSPTGTEAFF	TGTGCCAGCAGCCCCACAGGGACTGAAGCTTTCTTT	TRBV11-2	TRBJ1-1	-	-	12
CASSLELFGNTEAFF	TGTGCCAGCAGCTTGGAACTTTTTGGGAACACTGAAGCTTTCTTT	TRBV5-6	TRBJ1-1	-	-	15
CASSLADREGYEQYF	TGTGCCAGCAGCTTAGCGGACAGGGAAGGCTACGAGCAGTACTTC	TRBV7-6	TRBJ2-7	once	TRBD1	15
CASEGAGELFF	TGTGCCAGCGAGGGAGCCGGGGAGCTGTTTTTT	TRBV27	TRBJ2-2	-	-	11
CASSSWDSLNEKLFF	TGTGCCAGCAGCTCATGGGACAGTCTTAATGAAAAACTGTTTTTT	TRBV5-5	TRBJ1-4	-	TRBD1	15
CASSQEGGTGPPNQPQHF	TGTGCCAGCAGCCAAGAAGGGGGGACAGGACCTCCCAATCAGCCCCAGCATTTT	TRBV4-2	TRBJ1-5	-	TRBD1	18
CASSIRGRAYEQYF	TGTGCCAGCTCAATTAGGGGCAGAGCCTACGAGCAGTACTTC	TRBV5-8	TRBJ2-7	-	-	14
CSVVRGNTIYF	TGCAGCGTCGTCAGGGGAAACACCATATATTTT	TRBV29-1	TRBJ1-3	-	-	11
CASSQHQGSTEAFF	TGTGCCAGCAGCCAACATCAGGGGAGCACTGAAGCTTTCTTT	TRBV14	TRBJ1-1	-	-	14
CASSLPLAGGTDTQYF	TGTGCCAGCAGCCTACCCTTAGCGGGAGGAACAGATACGCAGTATTTT	TRBV7-2	TRBJ2-3	once	TRBD2	16
CATSRDAGGNEQFF	TGTGCCACCAGCAGAGATGCGGGGGGAAATGAGCAGTTCTTC	TRBV15	TRBJ2-1	-	TRBD2	14
CASSRQGQLTQPQHF	TGTGCCAGCAGTCGACAGGGACAGCTGACTCAGCCCCAGCATTTT	TRBV6-1	TRBJ1-5	-	TRBD1	15
CASSLQGDTEAFF	TGCGCCAGCAGCTTACAGGGGGACACTGAAGCTTTCTTT	TRBV5-1	TRBJ1-1	-	TRBD1	13
CASSKGRTSGSADTQYF	TGTGCCAGCAGCAAAGGGCGGACTAGCGGGAGCGCAGATACGCAGTATTTT	TRBV21-1	TRBJ2-3	-	-	17
CASSPGHSYEQYF	TGTGCCAGCAGCCCAGGGCACTCCTACGAGCAGTACTTC	TRBV9	TRBJ2-7	once	-	13
CASSSSSGGALGDTQYF	TGTGCCAGCAGCTCCTCTAGCGGGGGGGCCTTAGGAGATACGCAGTATTTT	TRBV7-9	TRBJ2-3	few	TRBD2	17
CASSLGTGVGNYGYTF	TGTGCCAGCAGCTTAGGGACAGGGGTCGGGAACTATGGCTACACCTTC	TRBV7-9	TRBJ1-2	many	TRBD1	16
CASSRGQRDTEAFF	TGTGCCAGCAGCCGGGGACAGCGCGACACTGAAGCTTTCTTT	TRBV5-4	TRBJ1-1	-	TRBD1	14
CATLGGETQYF	TGCGCCACTTTAGGGGGAGAGACCCAGTACTTC	TRBV5-1	TRBJ2-5	-	-	11
CAWTVGDTRIFEQFF	TGTGCCTGGACCGTAGGGGACACTCGAATATTCGAGCAGTTCTTC	TRBV30	TRBJ2-1	once	-	15
CAIKETSGSSYNEQFF	TGTGCCATCAAAGAGACTAGCGGGAGCTCCTACAATGAGCAGTTCTTC	TRBV10-3	TRBJ2-1	-	TRBD2	16
CSVDRPPSRHNEQFF	TGCAGCGTTGATCGGCCCCCATCTAGGCACAATGAGCAGTTCTTC	TRBV29-1	TRBJ2-1	-	-	15
CASRGGRTETGELFF	TGTGCCAGCAGGGGGGGTCGGACGGAAACCGGGGAGCTGTTTTTT	TRBV2	TRBJ2-2	-	-	15
CASSISPGEVNTEAFF	TGTGCCAGTAGTATATCCCCGGGGGAGGTGAACACTGAAGCTTTCTTT	TRBV19	TRBJ1-1	-	-	16
CASMGTGETDTQYF	TGTGCCAGCATGGGGACAGGGGAGACAGATACGCAGTATTTT	TRBV6-1	TRBJ2-3	-	TRBD1	14
CASSWGTGTNTGELFF	TGTGCCAGCAGCTGGGGCACCGGTACGAACACCGGGGAGCTGTTTTTT	TRBV5-4	TRBJ2-2	-	-	16
CASSLEGGLTEFF	TGTGCCAGCAGCTTAGAGGGGGGGCTCACCGAGTTCTTC	TRBV11-2	TRBJ2-1	few	-	13
CASSGSPDRENYGYTF	TGTGCCAGCAGCGGGAGCCCGGACAGAGAAAACTATGGCTACACCTTC	TRBV9	TRBJ1-2	-	-	16
CASSQIWGVAGELFF	TGCGCCAGCAGCCAAATTTGGGGGGTAGCCGGGGAGCTGTTTTTT	TRBV4-3	TRBJ2-2	-	-	15
CASSDIDRGEAFF	TGCGCCTCCTCGGACATCGACAGGGGAGAAGCTTTCTTT	TRBV4-1	TRBJ1-1	-	TRBD1	13
CASSSQNQPQHF	TGTGCCAGCAGTTCCCAGAATCAGCCCCAGCATTTT	TRBV6-5	TRBJ1-5	-	-	12